A single sample is the source of the 5 T cell receptor beta chains below, sequenced in a study of T cell responses to AZD1222 COVID-19 vaccine. Data came from immunoSEQ multiplex PCR; TCRdb stores just in-frame clones and leaves some out. The sample contains roughly 120,000 clones, roughly 86% of which appear only once. The sequenced sample was peripheral blood, obtained on day 0 of AZD1222 vaccination. The receptors derive from an adult in good health.

This chain links TRBV30 with TRBJ1-6; 7 nucleotides match TRBD1. The ends lost 1 base at V and 7 bases at J; junction bases unmatched: 1. Germline CDR1 GTSNPN, CDR2 SVGIG (reference sequence). The CDR3 is 13 residues long. CDR3 in amino acids: CAWSGQGNSPLHF. The CDR3, as DNA: TGTGCCTGGAGTGGACAGGGAAATTCACCCCTCCACTTT.

V usage is TRBV12-2 and J usage is TRBJ2-3; the table assigns TRBD1, which was not confirmed against the DNA. TRBV12-2 constitutes a pseudogene. This CDR3 comprises 16 residues. The CDR3 region has the DNA TGTGCAAGTCGCGGCACCGGCTATTCTGGGCCAGATACGCAGTATTTT. It codes for CASRGTGYSGPDTQYF.

The V gene is TRBV6-1, the J gene TRBJ1-4, with TRBD1 matching over 7 bases. CDR1 and CDR2 from the germline V gene are MNHNS and SASEGT. With V trimmed by 3 bases and J by 4 bases, 5 bases remained unmatched. The CDR3 consists of 15 residues. CDR3 region: CASSDRQGHNEKLFF. The DNA of the CDR3 is TGTGCCAGCAGTGACAGACAGGGCCATAATGAAAAACTGTTTTTT.

The chain joins TRBV18 to TRBJ1-3; no reliable D call. Germline CDR1 KGHSH, CDR2 LQKENI. V was trimmed by 1 base and J by 1 base, leaving 11 bases between them. The CDR3 extends over 16 amino acids. In DNA, the CDR3 is TGTGCCAGCTCACCACAGGCCATGGGGTCTGGAAACACCATATATTTT. Protein sequence: CASSPQAMGSGNTIYF.

The J gene is TRBJ2-5, the V gene TRBV6-5; D may be TRBD1 (6 bases). The CDR3 contains 13 residues. Germline V gene sequence: CDR1 MNHEY, CDR2 SVGAGI. Deletions cut 6 bases from V and 1 base from J, with 9 bases between. In DNA form, the CDR3 reads TGTGCCAGCAGGGGACACTTCCAAGAGACCCAGTACTTC. The encoded protein is CASRGHFQETQYF.